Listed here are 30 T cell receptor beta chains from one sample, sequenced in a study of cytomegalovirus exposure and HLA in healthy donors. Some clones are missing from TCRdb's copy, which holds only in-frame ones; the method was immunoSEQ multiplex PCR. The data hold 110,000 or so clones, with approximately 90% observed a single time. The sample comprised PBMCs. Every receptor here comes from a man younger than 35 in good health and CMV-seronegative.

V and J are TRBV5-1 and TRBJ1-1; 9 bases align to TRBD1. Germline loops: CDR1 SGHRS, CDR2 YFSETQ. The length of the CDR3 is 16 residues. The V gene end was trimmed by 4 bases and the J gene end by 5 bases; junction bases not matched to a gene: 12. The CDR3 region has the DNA TGCGCCAGCAGCACCTTACCGGGACAGGGCTTAACTGAAGCTTTCTTT. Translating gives CASSTLPGQGLTEAFF.

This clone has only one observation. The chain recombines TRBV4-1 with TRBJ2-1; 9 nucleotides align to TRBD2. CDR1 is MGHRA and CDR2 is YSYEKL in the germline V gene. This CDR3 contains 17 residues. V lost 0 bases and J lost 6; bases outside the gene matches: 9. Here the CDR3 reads CASSQEPLAGAFNEQFF. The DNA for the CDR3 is TGCGCCAGCAGCCAAGAACCCTTAGCGGGAGCTTTCAATGAGCAGTTCTTC.

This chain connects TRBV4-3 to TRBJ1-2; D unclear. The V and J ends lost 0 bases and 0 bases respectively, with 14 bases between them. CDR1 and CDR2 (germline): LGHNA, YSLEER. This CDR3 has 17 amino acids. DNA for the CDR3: TGCGCCAGCAGCCAAGAGCGGAAAGCTAACGCTAACTATGGCTACACCTTC. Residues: CASSQERKANANYGYTF.

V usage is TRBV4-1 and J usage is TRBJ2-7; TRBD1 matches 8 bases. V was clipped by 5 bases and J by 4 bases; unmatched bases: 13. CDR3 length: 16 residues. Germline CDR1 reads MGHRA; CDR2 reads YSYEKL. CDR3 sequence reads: CASSYIRTGRYYEQYF. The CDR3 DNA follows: TGCGCCAGCAGCTACATAAGGACAGGGCGCTATTACGAGCAGTACTTC.

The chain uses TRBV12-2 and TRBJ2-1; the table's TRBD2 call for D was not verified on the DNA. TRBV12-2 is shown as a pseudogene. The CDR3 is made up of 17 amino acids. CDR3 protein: CASRPVLCGGRAREQFF. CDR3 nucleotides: TGTGCAAGTCGCCCAGTCTTATGTGGCGGGAGGGCAAGGGAGCAGTTCTTC.

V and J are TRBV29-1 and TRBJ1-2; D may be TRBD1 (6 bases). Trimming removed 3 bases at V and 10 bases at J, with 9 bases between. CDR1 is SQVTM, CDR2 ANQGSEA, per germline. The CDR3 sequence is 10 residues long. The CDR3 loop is CSVEGDIYTF. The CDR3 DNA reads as TGCAGCGTTGAGGGGGACATCTACACCTTC.

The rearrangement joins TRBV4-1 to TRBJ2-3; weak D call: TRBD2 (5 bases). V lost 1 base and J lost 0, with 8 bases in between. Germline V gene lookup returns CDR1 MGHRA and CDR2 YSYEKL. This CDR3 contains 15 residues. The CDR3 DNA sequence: TGCGCCAGCAGCCAAGTCGGACTGAGCACAGATACGCAGTATTTT. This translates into CASSQVGLSTDTQYF.

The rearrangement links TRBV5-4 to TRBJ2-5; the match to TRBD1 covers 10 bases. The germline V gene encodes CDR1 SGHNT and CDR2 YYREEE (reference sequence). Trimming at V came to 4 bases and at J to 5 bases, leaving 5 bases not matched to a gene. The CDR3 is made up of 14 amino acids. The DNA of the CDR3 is TGTGCCAGCAGCGTCCGGGACAGGGGCGAGACCCAGTACTTC. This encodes CASSVRDRGETQYF.

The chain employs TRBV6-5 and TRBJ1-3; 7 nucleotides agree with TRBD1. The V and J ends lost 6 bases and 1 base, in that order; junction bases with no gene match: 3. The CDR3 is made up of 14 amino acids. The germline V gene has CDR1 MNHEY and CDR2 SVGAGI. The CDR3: CASRQTGSGNTIYF. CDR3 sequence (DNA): TGTGCCAGCAGACAGACAGGGTCTGGAAACACCATATATTTT.

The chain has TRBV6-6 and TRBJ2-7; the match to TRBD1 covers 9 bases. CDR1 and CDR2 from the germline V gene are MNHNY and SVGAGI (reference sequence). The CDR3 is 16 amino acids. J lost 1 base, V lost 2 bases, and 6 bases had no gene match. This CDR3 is CASSYPQGQGSYEQYF. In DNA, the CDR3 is TGTGCCAGCAGTTACCCCCAGGGACAGGGATCCTACGAGCAGTACTTC.

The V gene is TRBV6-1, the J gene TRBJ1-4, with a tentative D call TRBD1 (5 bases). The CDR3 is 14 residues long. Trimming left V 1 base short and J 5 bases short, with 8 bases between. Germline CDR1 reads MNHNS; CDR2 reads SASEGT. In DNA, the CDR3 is TGTGCCAGCAGTGAAGTGGCAGGGAATGAAAAACTGTTTTTT. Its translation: CASSEVAGNEKLFF.

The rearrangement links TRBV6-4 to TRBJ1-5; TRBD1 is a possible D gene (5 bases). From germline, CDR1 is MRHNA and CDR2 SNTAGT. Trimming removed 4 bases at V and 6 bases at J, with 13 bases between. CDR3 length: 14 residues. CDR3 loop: CASSAREGSQPQHF. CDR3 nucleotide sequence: TGTGCCAGCAGTGCGAGGGAGGGGAGTCAGCCCCAGCATTTT.

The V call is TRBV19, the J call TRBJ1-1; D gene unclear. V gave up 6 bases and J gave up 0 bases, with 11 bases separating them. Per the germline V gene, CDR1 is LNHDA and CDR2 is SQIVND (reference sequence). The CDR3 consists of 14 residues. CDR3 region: CASSRRGMNTEAFF. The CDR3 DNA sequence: TGTGCCAGTAGCCGAAGAGGTATGAACACTGAAGCTTTCTTT.

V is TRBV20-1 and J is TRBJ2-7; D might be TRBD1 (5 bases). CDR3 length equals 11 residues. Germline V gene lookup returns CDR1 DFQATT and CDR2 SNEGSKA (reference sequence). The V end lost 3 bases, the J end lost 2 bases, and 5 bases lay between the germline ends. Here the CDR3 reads CSARGPYEQYF. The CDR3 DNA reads TGCAGTGCTAGGGGGCCCTACGAGCAGTACTTC.

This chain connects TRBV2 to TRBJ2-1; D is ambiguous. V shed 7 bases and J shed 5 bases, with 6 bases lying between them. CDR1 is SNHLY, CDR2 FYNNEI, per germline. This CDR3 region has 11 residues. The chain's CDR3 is CASTANNEQFF. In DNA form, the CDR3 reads TGTGCCAGCACCGCTAACAATGAGCAGTTCTTC.

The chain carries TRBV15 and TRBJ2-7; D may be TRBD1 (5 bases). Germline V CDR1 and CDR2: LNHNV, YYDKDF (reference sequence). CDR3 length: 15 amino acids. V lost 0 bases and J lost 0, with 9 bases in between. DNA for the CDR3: TGTGCCACCAGCAGAGATCAAGGGGTCTCCTACGAGCAGTACTTC. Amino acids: CATSRDQGVSYEQYF.

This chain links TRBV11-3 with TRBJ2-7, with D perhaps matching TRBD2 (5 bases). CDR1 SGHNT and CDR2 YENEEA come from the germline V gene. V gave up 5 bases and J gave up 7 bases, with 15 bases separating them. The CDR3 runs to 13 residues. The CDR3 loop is CASSDRRVREQYF. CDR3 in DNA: TGTGCCAGCAGCGACCGGCGGGTAAGAGAGCAGTACTTC.

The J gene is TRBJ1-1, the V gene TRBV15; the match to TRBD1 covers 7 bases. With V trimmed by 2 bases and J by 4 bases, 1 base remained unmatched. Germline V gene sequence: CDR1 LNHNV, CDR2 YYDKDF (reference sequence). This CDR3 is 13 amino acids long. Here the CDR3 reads CATSRSGGTEAFF. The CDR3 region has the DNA TGTGCCACCAGCAGATCAGGGGGCACTGAAGCTTTCTTT.

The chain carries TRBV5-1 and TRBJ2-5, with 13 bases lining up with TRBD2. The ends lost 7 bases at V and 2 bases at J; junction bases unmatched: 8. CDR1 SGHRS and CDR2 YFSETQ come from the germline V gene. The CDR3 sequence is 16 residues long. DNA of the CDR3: TGCGCCAGCTCACTACCGGGACTAGCGGGGCAAGAGACCCAGTACTTC. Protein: CASSLPGLAGQETQYF.

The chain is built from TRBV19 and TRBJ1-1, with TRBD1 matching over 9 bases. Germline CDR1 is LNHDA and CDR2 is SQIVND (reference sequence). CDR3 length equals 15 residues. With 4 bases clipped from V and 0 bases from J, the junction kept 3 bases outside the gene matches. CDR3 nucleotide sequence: TGTGCCAGTAGTACGGGACAGGGAATGAACACTGAAGCTTTCTTT. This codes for CASSTGQGMNTEAFF.

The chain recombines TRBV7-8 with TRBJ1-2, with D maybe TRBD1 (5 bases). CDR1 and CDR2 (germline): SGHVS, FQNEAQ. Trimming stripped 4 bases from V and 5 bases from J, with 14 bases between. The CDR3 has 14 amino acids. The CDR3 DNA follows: TGTGCCAGCAGCTCATTGACCGCAGGGTATGGCTACACCTTC. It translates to CASSSLTAGYGYTF.

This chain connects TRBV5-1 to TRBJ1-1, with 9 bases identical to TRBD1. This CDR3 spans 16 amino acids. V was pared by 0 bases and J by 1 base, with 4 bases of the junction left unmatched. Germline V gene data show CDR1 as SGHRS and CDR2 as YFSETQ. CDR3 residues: CASSLVGDRENTEAFF. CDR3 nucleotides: TGCGCCAGCAGCTTGGTTGGGGACAGGGAGAACACTGAAGCTTTCTTT.

CDR3 region: CASSRGEITGLQETQYF. The CDR3 bases are TGTGCCAGCAGCAGAGGAGAGATAACAGGGCTTCAAGAGACCCAGTACTTC. The chain is built from TRBV9 and TRBJ2-5; tentatively, D is TRBD1 (6 bases). This CDR3 is 17 amino acids long. The germline V gene has CDR1 SGDLS and CDR2 YYNGEE. Deletions cut 4 bases from V and 2 bases from J, with 21 bases between. Combining the CDR3 with reference TRBV9 and TRBJ2-5 gives the whole variable domain DSGVTQTPKHLITATGQRVTLRCSPRSGDLSVYWYQQSLDQGLQFLIQYYNGEERAKGNILERFSAQQFPDLHSELNLSSLELGDSALYFCASSRGEITGLQETQYFGPGTRLLVL.

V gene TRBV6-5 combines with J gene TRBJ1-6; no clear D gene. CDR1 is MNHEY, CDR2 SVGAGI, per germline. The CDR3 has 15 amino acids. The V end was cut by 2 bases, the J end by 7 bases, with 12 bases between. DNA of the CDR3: TGTGCCAGCAGTTACGAGGGCGACAACAATTCACCCCTCCACTTT. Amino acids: CASSYEGDNNSPLHF.

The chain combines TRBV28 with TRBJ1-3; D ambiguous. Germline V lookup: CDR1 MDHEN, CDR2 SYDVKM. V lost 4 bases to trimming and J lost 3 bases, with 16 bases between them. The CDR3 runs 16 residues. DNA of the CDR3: TGTGCCAGCAGTTCTCCGGCGGGATTTTTTGGAAACACCATATATTTT. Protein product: CASSSPAGFFGNTIYF. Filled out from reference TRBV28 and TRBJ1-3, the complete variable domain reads DVKVTQSSRYLVKRTGEKVFLECVQDMDHENMFWYRQDPGLGLRLIYFSYDVKMKEKGDIPEGYSVSREKKERFSLILESASTNQTSMYLCASSSPAGFFGNTIYFGEGSWLTVV.

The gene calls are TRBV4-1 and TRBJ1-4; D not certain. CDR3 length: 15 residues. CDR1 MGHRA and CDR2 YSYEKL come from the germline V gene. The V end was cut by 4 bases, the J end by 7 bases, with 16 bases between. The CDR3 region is CASSPTAVLSEKLFF. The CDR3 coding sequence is TGCGCCAGCAGCCCTACTGCGGTGTTGAGTGAAAAACTGTTTTTT.

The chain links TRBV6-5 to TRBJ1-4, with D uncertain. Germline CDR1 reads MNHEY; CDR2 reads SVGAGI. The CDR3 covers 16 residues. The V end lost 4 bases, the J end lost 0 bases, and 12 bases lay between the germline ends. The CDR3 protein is CASSLTRVATNEKLFF. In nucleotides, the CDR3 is TGTGCCAGCAGTTTGACACGAGTTGCAACTAATGAAAAACTGTTTTTT.

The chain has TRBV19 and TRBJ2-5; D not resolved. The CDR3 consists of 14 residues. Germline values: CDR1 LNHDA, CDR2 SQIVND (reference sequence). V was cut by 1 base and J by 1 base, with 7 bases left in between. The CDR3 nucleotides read TGTGCCAGTAGTATAGGTGGCAGCCAAGAGACCCAGTACTTC. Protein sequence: CASSIGGSQETQYF.

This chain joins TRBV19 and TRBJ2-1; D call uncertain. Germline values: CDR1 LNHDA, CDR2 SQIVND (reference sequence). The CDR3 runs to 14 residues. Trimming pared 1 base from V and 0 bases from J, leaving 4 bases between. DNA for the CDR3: TGTGCCAGTAGTATAGCGGTCTCCTACAATGAGCAGTTCTTC. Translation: CASSIAVSYNEQFF.

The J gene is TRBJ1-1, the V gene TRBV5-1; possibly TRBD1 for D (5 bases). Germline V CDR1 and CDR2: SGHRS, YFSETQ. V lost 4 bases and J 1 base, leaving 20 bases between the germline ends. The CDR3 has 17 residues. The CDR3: CASSREVRRGWNTEAFF. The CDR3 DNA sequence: TGCGCCAGCAGCCGGGAAGTTAGGAGGGGTTGGAACACTGAAGCTTTCTTT. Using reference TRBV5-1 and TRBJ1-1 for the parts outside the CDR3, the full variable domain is KAGVTQTPRYLIKTRGQQVTLSCSPISGHRSVSWYQQTPGQGLQFLFEYFSETQRNKGNFPGRFSGRQFSNSRSEMNVSTLELGDSALYLCASSREVRRGWNTEAFFGQGTRLTVV.